The 14 T cell receptor beta chains in this list originate from one sample, sequenced in a study of radiation and T cells in renal cell carcinoma (TCRdb year 2020). This sample's time point label indicates: baseline pretreatment blood. What this sample's treatment or condition label stands for: 15 Gy SBRT to primary tumor, nephrectomy 4 weeks later. Libraries were built with the immunoSEQ multiplex PCR assay. Held by TCRdb, this immuneACCESS table contains in-frame sequences only and omits some clones. Under half of the omission traces to an unresolved V gene where checked; the cause of the rest is unknown. The table for this sample lists about 91,000 clones; 82% of them were counted only once. In total, the top ten clones hold 5% to 8% of the sample. The specimen comprised blood, sampled from a patient whose treatment included radiotherapy and nephrectomy. These TCRs come from a man aged 55 to 70 with renal cell carcinoma.

The chain joins TRBV4-2 to TRBJ2-5; tentatively, D is TRBD1 (5 bases). The CDR3 totals 14 residues. Germline CDR1 and CDR2: LGHNA and YNFKEQ. Trimming cost V 1 base and J 1 base, with 7 bases left between them. CDR3 coding DNA: TGTGCCAGCAGCCAAGGACAGCGCCAAGAGACCCAGTACTTC. Its translation is CASSQGQRQETQYF.

This chain joins TRBV29-1 and TRBJ2-1; 12 nucleotides line up with TRBD2. There are 15 residues in the CDR3. Germline lookup yields CDR1 SQVTM and CDR2 ANQGSEA. Trimming cost V 0 bases and J 3 bases; bases outside gene matches: 0. Here the CDR3 DNA reads TGCAGCGTTGAAGAACTAGCGGGAGGCTACAATGAGCAGTTCTTC. Residues: CSVEELAGGYNEQFF.

This clone was counted a few times. The rearrangement uses TRBV5-1 and TRBJ1-1; no firm D call. The CDR3 runs to 15 residues. V was shortened by 0 bases and J by 0 bases, with 9 bases between the two germline ends. From germline, CDR1 is SGHRS and CDR2 YFSETQ. CDR3 DNA sequence: TGCGCCAGCAGCTTGGGATTGACTATGAACACTGAAGCTTTCTTT. Residues: CASSLGLTMNTEAFF.

The V and J genes are TRBV7-9 and TRBJ2-3; 8 nucleotides match TRBD1. The CDR3 runs 17 residues. V dropped 6 bases and J dropped 2; count of bases not matched to a gene: 13. From germline, CDR1 is SEHNR and CDR2 FQNEAQ (reference sequence). CDR3 sequence: CASSPGGLRRYTDTQYF. CDR3 bases: TGTGCCAGCAGTCCAGGGGGCTTGCGTCGATACACAGATACGCAGTATTTT.

The chain joins TRBV5-1 to TRBJ1-1, with D unresolved. This CDR3 comprises 14 residues. Trimming removed 5 bases from V and 4 bases from J, with 15 bases in between. CDR1 and CDR2 (germline): SGHRS, YFSETQ. The CDR3: CASSGLASGTEAFF. In nucleotides, the CDR3 is TGCGCCAGCAGTGGTTTGGCCTCGGGCACTGAAGCTTTCTTT. Combining the CDR3 with reference TRBV5-1 and TRBJ1-1 gives the whole variable domain KAGVTQTPRYLIKTRGQQVTLSCSPISGHRSVSWYQQTPGQGLQFLFEYFSETQRNKGNFPGRFSGRQFSNSRSEMNVSTLELGDSALYLCASSGLASGTEAFFGQGTRLTVV.

The V gene is TRBV10-2, the J gene TRBJ2-4; TRBD1 is a possible D gene (6 bases). Trimming cost V 1 base and J 0 bases, with 10 bases left between them. The CDR3 is 16 residues long. Germline V gene lookup returns CDR1 WSHSY and CDR2 SAAADI. The CDR3 loop is CASSEWTDIAKNIQYF. The CDR3 DNA is TGCGCCAGCAGTGAGTGGACAGATATAGCCAAAAACATTCAGTACTTC.

CDR3 loop: CASSIGRRANQETQYF. The DNA of the CDR3 is TGTGCCAGTAGTATTGGCCGAAGGGCTAACCAAGAGACCCAGTACTTC. The V gene is TRBV19, the J gene TRBJ2-5; D gene ambiguous. The CDR3 length is 16 residues. Looked up from germline, CDR1 is LNHDA and CDR2 is SQIVND (reference sequence). The ends were cut back, 3 bases at V and 0 bases at J, with 14 bases in the middle.

The chain has TRBV6-5 and TRBJ2-7, with D unclear. The CDR3 is made up of 13 amino acids. Trimming shortened V by 8 bases and J by 1 base, and 12 bases separated the two germline ends. Per the germline V gene, CDR1 is MNHEY and CDR2 is SVGAGI. The CDR3: CASSRLPSYEQYF. The CDR3 DNA reads TGTGCCAGCTCCAGGTTGCCTTCCTACGAGCAGTACTTC.

This sequence joins TRBV19 and TRBJ2-1; D is undetermined. The germline gives CDR1 LNHDA, CDR2 SQIVND (reference sequence). There are 13 residues in the CDR3. Between the trimmed V and J ends, which lost 1 base and 6 bases, there was a span of 7 bases. CDR3 sequence reads: CASSIAAFNEQFF. CDR3 nucleotides: TGTGCCAGTAGTATAGCTGCTTTCAATGAGCAGTTCTTC. Using reference TRBV19 and TRBJ2-1 for the parts outside the CDR3, the full variable domain is DGGITQSPKYLFRKEGQNVTLSCEQNLNHDAMYWYRQDPGQGLRLIYYSQIVNDFQKGDIAEGYSVSREKKESFPLTVTSAQKNPTAFYLCASSIAAFNEQFFGPGTRLTVL.

The chain links TRBV7-6 to TRBJ2-5; possibly TRBD1 for D (5 bases). Trimming took 5 bases from V and 2 from J, leaving 12 bases between them. From germline, CDR1 is SGHVS and CDR2 FNYEAQ. The CDR3 is 14 residues long. The CDR3 nucleotides read TGTGCCAGCAGCCCCTCGCAGGGACAAGAGACCCAGTACTTC. This encodes CASSPSQGQETQYF.

The chain uses TRBV7-9 and TRBJ2-2; TRBD1 aligns across 10 bases. The CDR3 has 16 residues. Germline V CDR1 and CDR2: SEHNR, FQNEAQ (reference sequence). Losses at the gene ends were 4 bases for V and 4 bases for J; bases not matched to a gene: 6. CDR3 in DNA: TGTGCCAGCAGCTCAAGGGACAGGGGCATCACCGGGGAGCTGTTTTTT. The encoded protein is CASSSRDRGITGELFF. Based on the CDR3 plus reference TRBV7-9 and TRBJ2-2, the full variable domain is DTGVSQNPRHKITKRGQNVTFRCDPISEHNRLYWYRQTLGQGPEFLTYFQNEAQLEKSRLLSDRFSAERPKGSFSTLEIQRTEQGDSAMYLCASSSRDRGITGELFFGEGSRLTVL.

The chain employs TRBV7-2 and TRBJ1-5; 8 nucleotides match TRBD1. After removal of 5 bases from V and 3 bases from J, the junction contained 18 bases not matched to a gene. The germline CDR1 and CDR2 sequences are SGHTA and FQGNSA. The CDR3 has 19 amino acids. The DNA for the CDR3 is TGTGCCAGCAGCCCACACCGGTACAGGGGGGGGATAAACAATCAGCCCCAGCATTTT. This codes for CASSPHRYRGGINNQPQHF.

The table lists this clone with a count of one. This chain joins TRBV5-1 and TRBJ2-3; possible D gene TRBD1, 6 bases. V lost 0 bases to trimming and J lost 2 bases, with 10 bases between them. Per the germline V gene, CDR1 is SGHRS and CDR2 is YFSETQ. This CDR3 is 15 amino acids long. Written as DNA, the CDR3 is TGCGCCAGCAGCTTGGCCGCAGGGGTCACAGATACGCAGTATTTT. It codes for CASSLAAGVTDTQYF.

This clone was observed a single time. V gene TRBV27 combines with J gene TRBJ1-3; the D is unclear. Germline CDR1 MNHEY, CDR2 SMNVEV (reference sequence). This CDR3 region has 16 residues. Trimming took 0 bases from V and 0 from J, leaving 9 bases between them. CDR3 region: CASSLSTAISGNTIYF. CDR3 nucleotides: TGTGCCAGCAGTTTATCGACGGCGATCTCTGGAAACACCATATATTTT.